A selection of T cell receptor beta chains follows, all from one sample in a study of blood T cells in healthy people across ages. From the 5' RACE reads, TCRdb called clonotypes with MiXCR, one entry per CDR3 protein. The table includes 1.5 million to 2 million distinct CDR3 sequences, 28% detected once. The source material was blood. These receptors all stem from a woman aged 30 to 39 in good health. CDR3s include the opening cysteine and the closing phenylalanine or tryptophan. Each record gives: CDR3 length, D gene, J gene, V gene, clone size, CDR3 protein, CDR3 DNA. The D gene is left open where the match is weak. Clone size, where shown, is once, few, many, or a class for clones that have expanded.

15 . TRBJ2-7 TRBV20-1 many CSARDLGRSSYEQYF TGCAGTGCTAGAGATCTGGGCAGGTCGAGCTACGAGCAGTACTTC
16 . TRBJ2-5 TRBV7-9 . CASSARFTNNQETQYF TGTGCCAGCAGCGCTCGGTTTACAAACAACCAAGAGACCCAGTACTTC
14 . TRBJ2-1 TRBV27 . CASSSGFPYNEQFF TGTGCCAGCAGTTCGGGCTTTCCCTACAATGAGCAGTTCTTC
11 . TRBJ2-1 TRBV20-1 . CSAFLGETQFF TGCAGTGCTTTTCTTGGAGAGACCCAGTTCTTC
13 TRBD1 TRBJ2-7 TRBV29-1 few CSARQGVIYKQYF TGCAGCGCTAGACAGGGCGTGATCTACAAGCAGTACTTC
18 . TRBJ2-1 TRBV7-3 . CASSTKGGSGLSYNEQFF TGTGCCAGCAGTACTAAAGGGGGTAGCGGCCTCTCCTACAATGAGCAGTTCTTC
11 TRBD1 TRBJ2-7 TRBV12-3/TRBV12-4 many CASRWTGDKYF TGTGCCAGCAGGTGGACAGGGGATAAGTACTTC
21 TRBD2 TRBJ2-1 TRBV5-1 . CASSLARLAGELLSLYNEQFF TGCGCCAGCAGCTTGGCCCGACTAGCGGGGGAGCTCCTCTCTCTCTACAATGAGCAGTTCTTC
15 . TRBJ2-7 TRBV15 . CATSRDSRVYNEQYF TGTGCCACCAGCAGAGATTCCCGGGTCTACAATGAGCAGTACTTC
18 TRBD1 TRBJ2-7 TRBV2 . CASSVRDRGQKSSYEQYF TGTGCCAGCAGTGTTCGGGACAGGGGGCAAAAAAGCTCCTACGAGCAGTACTTC
13 . TRBJ2-5 TRBV14 once CASSPTGVLEQYF TGTGCCAGCAGCCCAACGGGCGTACTTGAGCAGTACTTC
15 . TRBJ2-7 TRBV9 few CASSVDGSRSYEQYF TGTGCCAGCAGCGTAGACGGGAGTCGCTCCTACGAGCAGTACTTC
14 . TRBJ1-4 TRBV27 . CASSFGAVNEKLFF TGTGCCAGCAGTTTCGGGGCGGTTAATGAAAAACTGTTTTTT
14 TRBD1 TRBJ2-1 TRBV6-6 . CASSYTTGGNEQFF TGTGCCAGCAGTTACACGACAGGGGGCAATGAGCAGTTCTTC
16 . TRBJ2-7 TRBV6-6 once CATTIGKGLTPCEQYF TGTGCCACCACTATAGGCAAGGGCCTGACCCCCTGCGAGCAGTACTTC
20 TRBD1 TRBJ2-7 TRBV29-1 . CSVVSSRLPGQGPSSYEQYF TGCAGCGTTGTTAGTTCCCGACTTCCGGGACAGGGGCCGAGCTCCTACGAGCAGTACTTC
14 TRBD1 TRBJ1-2 TRBV7-9 . CASSLEGQTAGYTF TGTGCCAGCAGCTTAGAGGGACAGACGGCGGGCTACACCTTC
13 . TRBJ2-7 TRBV29-1 many CSVLAPISYEQYF TGCAGCGTTCTGGCCCCTATCTCCTACGAGCAGTACTTC
14 TRBD1 TRBJ1-2 TRBV12-3/TRBV12-4 many CASSTTGAWHGYTF TGTGCCAGCAGCACGACAGGGGCCTGGCACGGCTACACCTTC
15 TRBD2 TRBJ2-1 TRBV7-9 few CVISLAGYSYNEQFF TGTGTCATCAGCTTAGCGGGATACTCCTACAATGAGCAGTTCTTC
14 . TRBJ2-1 TRBV5-4 . CASSVLGRVNEQFF TGTGCCAGCAGCGTGCTGGGGCGGGTAAATGAGCAGTTCTTC
14 . TRBJ1-5 TRBV2 . CASSERQFNQPQHF TGTGCCAGCAGTGAGAGACAGTTCAATCAGCCCCAGCATTTT
12 . TRBJ2-1 TRBV11-2 . CASSSPSDEQFF TGTGCCAGCAGCTCCCCCTCCGATGAGCAGTTCTTC
18 TRBD1 TRBJ1-1 TRBV28 . CASSKSGTGGSLNTEAFF TGTGCCAGCAGCAAGTCAGGGACAGGGGGATCTCTGAACACTGAAGCTTTCTTT
12 . TRBJ2-1 TRBV14 few CASRGPTDEQFF TGTGCCAGCAGGGGTCCGACGGATGAGCAGTTCTTC
16 . TRBJ2-2 TRBV12-3/TRBV12-4 . CASSLAGGGHPGELFF TGTGCCAGCAGTTTAGCGGGAGGGGGACATCCCGGGGAGCTGTTTTTT
9 . TRBJ2-7 TRBV20-1 many CSAGYEQYF TGCAGTGCTGGCTACGAGCAGTACTTC
15 . TRBJ1-1 TRBV6-5 many CASSYSGGGFTEAFF TGTGCCAGCAGTTACTCGGGAGGTGGGTTCACTGAAGCTTTCTTT
15 TRBD1 TRBJ2-7 TRBV19 once CASSRSRGRLDEQYF TGTGCCAGTAGCCGGAGTAGGGGGCGCCTGGACGAGCAGTACTTC